The 16 T cell receptor beta chains below come from one sample, sequenced in a study of breast tumors, draining lymph nodes, adjacent tissues. Axillary draining lymph nodes of breast cancer patients supplied the node samples. Each CDR3 protein is one row after TCRdb ran MiXCR on the multiplex PCR reads. This table holds around 170,000 distinct CDR3 sequences, roughly a third found once. Sequenced input: axillary lymph node tissue. The receptors derive from a female donor with breast cancer. Some clones in this sample may be carry-over from other donors' samples.

This clonotype was counted a few times. This chain joins TRBV12-3 or TRBV12-4 and TRBJ1-1; D remains unclear. The CDR3 has 13 amino acids. The V end lost 8 bases, the J end lost 12 bases, and 22 bases lay between the germline ends. The CDR3 sequence is CASGRGDGRATFF. Written as DNA, the CDR3 is TGTGCCAGCGGACGTGGGGATGGGAGGGCTACTTTCTTT.

This clonotype came up many times. The chain joins TRBV7-3 to TRBJ2-1, with TRBD2 matching over 8 bases. CDR1 is SGHTA and CDR2 is FQGTGA in the germline V gene. The CDR3 is 14 amino acids. J was trimmed by 6 bases and V by 1 base; bases with no gene match: 2. The DNA of the CDR3 is TGTGCCAGCAGCTTAAAGGGACTAGTCAATGAGCAGTTCTTC. It translates to CASSLKGLVNEQFF.

The V and J genes are TRBV19 and TRBJ1-5, with D possibly TRBD1 on 5 matching bases. V lost 3 bases, J lost 14 bases, and 17 bases lay in between. Germline CDR1 is LNHDA and CDR2 is SQIVND (reference sequence). This CDR3 comprises 13 residues. The CDR3 nucleotides read TGTGCCAGTAGTATGGGGGGGTCAGCCTACGAGCATTTT. Amino acids: CASSMGGSAYEHF.

In this sample, this clonotype turned up many times. The rearrangement joins TRBV11-2 to TRBJ2-7, with 8 bases identical to TRBD1. CDR1 is SGHAT, CDR2 FQNNGV, per germline. Germline trimming cut 7 bases from V and 2 bases from J; bases unmatched to any gene: 25. The CDR3 loop spans 20 amino acids. This CDR3 reads CASTLGTGGYGRKGAYEQYF. CDR3 in DNA: TGTGCCAGCACGCTTGGGACAGGAGGATACGGGCGGAAAGGGGCCTACGAGCAGTACTTC.

There are many counts of this clonotype. V and J are TRBV25-1 and TRBJ1-5; D is possibly TRBD1 (5 bases). V dropped 8 bases and J dropped 5 bases, with 10 bases sitting between them. The germline V gene encodes CDR1 MGHDK and CDR2 SYGVNS. The CDR3 runs 12 residues. The CDR3 spells CASGLGDQPQHF. CDR3 nucleotides: TGTGCCAGCGGCTTAGGGGATCAGCCCCAGCATTTT. The entire variable domain, with the rest obtained from reference TRBV25-1 and TRBJ1-5, is as follows: EADIYQTPRYLVIGTGKKITLECSQTMGHDKMYWYQQDPGMELHLIHYSYGVNSTEKGDLSSESTVSRIRTEHFPLTLESARPSHTSQYLCASGLGDQPQHFGDGTRLSIL.

In this sample, this clonotype turned up many times. This chain links TRBV19 with TRBJ2-2; D could derive from TRBD1 or TRBD2 (6 bases each). The CDR3 contains 17 residues. Germline V gene data show CDR1 as LNHDA and CDR2 as SQIVND (reference sequence). The V end lost 2 bases, the J end lost 4 bases, and 17 bases lay between the germline ends. CDR3 sequence: CASSILGGAVGTGELFF. As DNA, the CDR3 is TGTGCCAGTAGTATACTGGGGGGCGCGGTGGGCACCGGGGAGCTGTTTTTT.

This clonotype was detected ten times or more. The chain couples TRBV20-1 to TRBJ2-7; D call uncertain. The germline CDR1 and CDR2 sequences are DFQATT and SNEGSKA (reference sequence). Trimming removed 6 bases at V and 7 bases at J, with 16 bases between. This CDR3 has 12 amino acids. This CDR3 reads CSANPRGWEQYF. The CDR3 nucleotides are TGCAGTGCCAACCCCCGAGGTTGGGAGCAGTACTTC.

In its sample, this clonotype was seen many times. The rearrangement uses TRBV12-3 or TRBV12-4 and TRBJ1-2; D is uncertain. Trimming removed 5 bases at V and 4 bases at J, with 11 bases between. This CDR3 has 13 residues. The CDR3, as DNA: TGTGCCAGCAGTAACCGTTACCGCTATGGCTACACCTTC. Translating gives CASSNRYRYGYTF.

Comment on this clonotype: Germline and junction disagree at one end, which may indicate a read error. The rearrangement uses TRBV2 and TRBJ2-2; tentative D call: TRBD1 (6 bases). The germline V gene has CDR1 SNHLY and CDR2 FYNNEI. The length of the CDR3 is 15 residues. The CDR3 is CAGRGQALNTGELFF. CDR3 coding DNA: TGTGCCGGCAGGGGACAAGCCTTGAACACCGGGGAGCTGTTTTTT. Drawing the rest from reference TRBV2 and TRBJ2-2, the complete variable domain is EPEVTQTPSHQVTQMGQEVILRCVPISNHLYFYWYRQILGQKVEFLVSFYNNEISEKSEIFDDQFSVERPDGSNFTLKIRSTKLEDSAMYFCAGRGQALNTGELFFGEGSRLTVL.

DNA of the CDR3: TGTGCCAGCAGCTTAGCGGGGCCGGGTCGTGAGCAGTACTTC. Its protein is CASSLAGPGREQYF. The V call is TRBV7-3, the J call TRBJ2-7, with a weak D call TRBD2 (6 bases). The V gene's germline CDR1 is SGHTA and CDR2 FQGTGA. CDR3 size: 14 residues. V lost 2 bases and J lost 7, with 15 bases in between. The full variable domain, in which reference TRBV7-3 and TRBJ2-7 provide the parts outside the CDR3, is GAGVSQTPSNKVTEKGKYVELRCDPISGHTALYWYRQSLGQGPEFLIYFQGTGAADDSGLPNDRFFAVRPEGSVSTLKIQRTERGDSAVYLCASSLAGPGREQYFGPGTRLTVT.

A note on this clonotype: This clone may be a read error of a much larger clone one base away. This sequence joins TRBV5-4 and TRBJ2-7; 10 bases map to TRBD2. CDR1 is SGHNT and CDR2 is YYREEE in the germline V gene (reference sequence). CDR3 length: 17 amino acids. The CDR3 sequence: CAGSLGTSASPPYEQYF. The CDR3 nucleotides are TGTGCCGGCAGCCTAGGGACTAGCGCTTCCCCTCCCTACGAGCAGTACTTC.

V and J are TRBV3-1 and TRBJ1-2; D gene ambiguous. Germline loops: CDR1 LGHDT, CDR2 YNNKEL (reference sequence). The CDR3 loop spans 13 amino acids. With 4 bases removed from V and 3 bases from J, the gap between germline ends came to 9 bases. Here the CDR3 reads CASSPLSYYGYTF. For the CDR3, the DNA is TGTGCCAGCAGCCCCTTGAGCTACTATGGCTACACCTTC.

CDR3 in amino acids: CASSWTTSSYNEQFF. The CDR3 coding sequence is TGTGCCAGCAGCTGGACTACCAGCTCCTACAATGAGCAGTTCTTC. This rearrangement joins TRBV27 to TRBJ2-1, with D possibly matching TRBD2 (6 bases). CDR1 is MNHEY, CDR2 SMNVEV, per germline (reference sequence). CDR3 length: 15 residues. The ends were cut back, 6 bases at V and 0 bases at J, with 12 bases in the middle.

There are many counts of this clonotype. This chain uses TRBV7-8 with TRBJ1-2; 10 bases map to TRBD1. CDR3 length: 17 amino acids. Germline V gene data show CDR1 as SGHVS and CDR2 as FQNEAQ. V was pared by 4 bases and J by 1 base, with 9 bases of the junction left unmatched. The CDR3 DNA follows: TGTGCCAGCAGCTCCATTTCCGGGACAGGGGTTAACTATGGCTACACCTTC. This gives the protein CASSSISGTGVNYGYTF.

For this clonotype: An end of the junction does not agree with germline; a read error may underlie this. CDR3: CASSEYREETQYF. The CDR3 coding sequence is TGTGCTAGCAGTGAATACCGCGAAGAGACCCAGTACTTC. The gene calls are TRBV25-1 and TRBJ2-5, with D hard to call. This CDR3 contains 13 residues. In germline, CDR1 is MGHDK, CDR2 SYGVNS.

This clonotype was detected a few times. The genes are TRBV6-5 and TRBJ2-1; D is uncertain. Germline V gene lookup returns CDR1 MNHEY and CDR2 SVGAGI. CDR3 length equals 12 residues. Trimming removed 6 bases from V and 5 bases from J, with 8 bases in between. This CDR3 reads CASSSQDNEQFF. CDR3 nucleotides: TGTGCCAGCAGCTCACAAGACAATGAGCAGTTCTTC.